Below are 27 T cell receptor beta chains sequenced from a single sample in a study of CD8 T cells in ankylosing spondylitis (dated by TCRdb to about 2017). The library relied on 5' RACE. Instrument on record: Illumina HiSeq 2500. TCRdb ran its own pipeline on the public reads, namely fastp trimming at Q25 and MiXCR clone calling, and kept in-frame beta chains. One record per CDR3 amino acid sequence lists the most common genes and DNA. The sample table lists 110,000 to 150,000 distinct CDR3 sequences, roughly 8% of them with a count of one. 7.3% of the sample rests with the top ten. The sequencing input was synovial fluid, either unsorted or a sorted T cell fraction (not recorded which). These receptors were obtained from a male donor with ankylosing spondylitis.

This clonotype appeared many times. The rearrangement links TRBV20-1 to TRBJ2-2, with D perhaps TRBD1 (5 bases). This CDR3 spans 16 amino acids. Per germline, CDR1 DFQATT and CDR2 SNEGSKA (reference sequence). The ends were cut back, 0 bases at V and 3 bases at J, with 14 bases in the middle. CDR3: CSARDRGLSDTGELFF. The CDR3 DNA sequence: TGCAGTGCTAGAGATAGGGGCCTAAGCGACACCGGGGAGCTGTTTTTT.

This clonotype was found many times. This chain uses TRBV5-1 with TRBJ2-3; TRBD1 agrees at 7 bases. J gave up 0 bases and V 9 bases, and 7 bases lay outside the gene matches. The CDR3 runs to 14 residues. Germline CDR1 reads SGHRS; CDR2 reads YFSETQ. CDR3 bases: TGCGCCACCAAACGGGGACAGAGCACAGATACGCAGTATTTT. Its protein product is CATKRGQSTDTQYF. The full variable domain, completed using reference TRBV5-1 and TRBJ2-3, is KAGVTQTPRYLIKTRGQQVTLSCSPISGHRSVSWYQQTPGQGLQFLFEYFSETQRNKGNFPGRFSGRQFSNSRSEMNVSTLELGDSALYLCATKRGQSTDTQYFGPGTRLTVL.

This clonotype occurred a few times. The J gene is TRBJ2-1, the V gene TRBV20-1; possibly TRBD2 for D (5 bases). CDR1 is DFQATT and CDR2 is SNEGSKA in the germline V gene (reference sequence). This CDR3 spans 14 amino acids. V was trimmed by 3 bases and J by 5 bases, leaving 14 bases between them. CDR3 DNA sequence: TGCAGTGCTAGCCTTCGAGGGAGCGACAATGAGCAGTTCTTC. Translation gives CSASLRGSDNEQFF.

The table lists this clonotype with a few counts. The V gene is TRBV7-2, the J gene TRBJ2-5; a weak D match, TRBD1 (7 bases). Trimming pared 3 bases from V and 4 bases from J, leaving 18 bases between. This CDR3 is built from 16 residues. Germline CDR1 SGHTA, CDR2 FQGNSA. This CDR3 is CASSFYPGGGVETQYF. The CDR3 bases are TGTGCCAGCAGCTTTTACCCAGGGGGAGGAGTAGAGACCCAGTACTTC.

This clonotype came up many times. This rearrangement joins TRBV7-2 to TRBJ2-5, with D perhaps TRBD1 (6 bases). Germline V gene lookup returns CDR1 SGHTA and CDR2 FQGNSA. This CDR3 has 13 amino acids. The V and J ends lost 1 base and 10 bases respectively, with 13 bases between them. The CDR3: CASSLDYQGLQYF. The CDR3 DNA follows: TGTGCCAGCAGCTTAGACTACCAGGGGCTCCAGTACTTC.

This clonotype came up a few times. The chain couples TRBV6-1 to TRBJ2-2, with 10 positions matching TRBD2. The length of the CDR3 is 15 residues. Germline trimming cut 2 bases from V and 6 bases from J; bases unmatched to any gene: 3. CDR1 and CDR2 from the germline V gene are MNHNS and SASEGT. CDR3: CASSELAGVAGELFF. CDR3 bases: TGTGCCAGCAGTGAACTAGCGGGAGTCGCCGGGGAGCTGTTTTTT.

This clonotype was seen many times. The chain is built from TRBV12-3 or TRBV12-4 and TRBJ1-2; a possible D gene is TRBD1 (5 bases). The CDR3 length is 14 residues. Trimming removed 11 bases at V and 4 bases at J, with 20 bases between. The CDR3 DNA reads TGTGCCTCCGCTCCGGGACGGAGAATCTATGGCTACACCTTC. This sequence encodes CASAPGRRIYGYTF.

This clonotype was seen many times. The rearrangement uses TRBV15 and TRBJ2-7; TRBD2 might be the D (6 bases). V lost 3 bases to trimming and J lost 8 bases, with 14 bases between them. This CDR3 is 13 amino acids long. Germline loops: CDR1 LNHNV, CDR2 YYDKDF (reference sequence). The CDR3 region has the DNA TGTGCCACCAGCAGTTCTCCGGGAGTGCAGCAGTACTTC. Protein product: CATSSSPGVQQYF.

By sample fraction, this clonotype is medium-sized. This rearrangement joins TRBV4-1 to TRBJ1-1, with unresolved D. Trimming took 2 bases from V and 5 from J, leaving 12 bases between them. CDR1 and CDR2 from the germline V gene are MGHRA and YSYEKL. The length of the CDR3 is 14 residues. In DNA form, the CDR3 reads TGCGCCAGCAGCCAACTTAACCGGGTGACTGAAGCTTTCTTT. Its translation: CASSQLNRVTEAFF.

This clonotype occurred many times. This rearrangement joins TRBV11-2 to TRBJ2-2; 10 bases are shared with TRBD2. The CDR3 runs to 20 residues. Germline CDR1 SGHAT, CDR2 FQNNGV. V shed 5 bases, J shed 0 bases, and the junction held 15 bases outside the gene matches. The CDR3 bases are TGTGCCAGCAGCCCCAGGCGGCTAGCGGGAGATGTTTCGAACACCGGGGAGCTGTTTTTT. Encoded protein: CASSPRRLAGDVSNTGELFF.

This clonotype was found many times. This chain joins TRBV25-1 and TRBJ1-1; the D is unclear. V lost 4 bases, J lost 0 bases, and 12 bases lay in between. The germline gives CDR1 MGHDK, CDR2 SYGVNS. The CDR3 is 15 residues long. The CDR3 nucleotides read TGTGCCAGCAGTGGAAGGGCCCCAATGAACACTGAAGCTTTCTTT. Amino acids: CASSGRAPMNTEAFF.

This clonotype appeared a few times. This chain connects TRBV7-8 to TRBJ1-2, with TRBD1 matching 11 bases. With 3 bases clipped from V and 7 bases from J, the junction kept 13 bases outside the gene matches. Germline CDR1 is SGHVS and CDR2 is FQNEAQ. The CDR3 totals 17 residues. The CDR3 spells CASSFTGTGGMFVGYTF. DNA of the CDR3: TGTGCCAGCAGCTTTACCGGGACAGGGGGAATGTTTGTTGGCTACACCTTC.

A single count supports this clonotype. The rearrangement uses TRBV20-1 and TRBJ1-4; D is undetermined. Trimming cost V 4 bases and J 5 bases, with 17 bases left between them. The CDR3 runs to 15 residues. Per germline, CDR1 DFQATT and CDR2 SNEGSKA (reference sequence). The CDR3 nucleotides read TGCAGTGCTACCCCCTTCCGGGCCGTAAATGAAAAACTGTTTTTT. Residues: CSATPFRAVNEKLFF.

This sequence joins TRBV20-1 and TRBJ1-5; TRBD1 matches 7 bases. The CDR3 is made up of 15 amino acids. The germline gives CDR1 DFQATT, CDR2 SNEGSKA (reference sequence). J gave up 2 bases and V 3 bases, and 7 bases lay outside the gene matches. CDR3 in amino acids: CSARRQGRGNQPQHF. The CDR3 DNA sequence: TGCAGTGCTAGGCGACAGGGTAGGGGCAATCAGCCCCAGCATTTT.

This clonotype was detected many times. This chain connects TRBV2 to TRBJ2-7; D perhaps matches TRBD2 (6 bases). The V gene lost 7 bases and the J gene lost 7 bases, with 23 bases spanning the gap. Germline V gene lookup returns CDR1 SNHLY and CDR2 FYNNEI. CDR3 length equals 15 residues. For the CDR3, the DNA is TGTGCCAGCAAGGGACTTTTCCCTAGGATGGGAGAGCAGTACTTC. This translates into CASKGLFPRMGEQYF. Full variable domain (remainder filled in from reference TRBV2 and TRBJ2-7): EPEVTQTPSHQVTQMGQEVILRCVPISNHLYFYWYRQILGQKVEFLVSFYNNEISEKSEIFDDQFSVERPDGSNFTLKIRSTKLEDSAMYFCASKGLFPRMGEQYFGPGTRLTVT.

This chain joins TRBV12-3 or TRBV12-4 and TRBJ2-2; D gene ambiguous. There are 13 residues in the CDR3. Trimming removed 5 bases at V and 1 base at J, with 5 bases between. The CDR3 protein is CASSKLNTGELFF. CDR3 sequence (DNA): TGTGCCAGCAGTAAACTGAACACCGGGGAGCTGTTTTTT.

The table lists this clonotype with many counts. This sequence may be a read error, since a much larger clone differs from it by one base. The rearrangement links TRBV6-1 to TRBJ2-2, with D tentatively TRBD1 (5 bases). Germline V lookup: CDR1 MNHNS, CDR2 SASEGT. The CDR3 spans 14 residues. Trimming shortened V by 6 bases and J by 1 base, and 9 bases separated the two germline ends. In DNA form, the CDR3 reads TGTGCCAGCAGCTCCGGACAGAACACCGGGGAGCTGTTTTTT. This gives the protein CASSSGQNTGELFF.

The table lists this clonotype with a few counts. A much larger clone differs from this one at a single base, so this may be a read error. The V gene is TRBV5-6, the J gene TRBJ2-7; D is unclear. The germline V and J ends were trimmed by 1 base and 6 bases, with 5 bases remaining between them. The CDR3 is 11 amino acids. Germline assignment: CDR1 SGHDT and CDR2 YYEEEE. This chain's CDR3 is CASSLTGEQYF. The CDR3 DNA reads TGTGCCAGCAGCTTGACGGGCGAGCAGTACTTC. Based on the CDR3 plus reference TRBV5-6 and TRBJ2-7, the full variable domain is DAGVTQSPTHLIKTRGQQVTLRCSPKSGHDTVSWYQQALGQGPQFIFQYYEEEERQRGNFPDRFSGHQFPNYSSELNVNALLLGDSALYLCASSLTGEQYFGPGTRLTVT.

The chain couples TRBV28 to TRBJ1-1, with 7 bases that match TRBD1. The CDR3 covers 16 residues. CDR1 and CDR2 from the germline V gene are MDHEN and SYDVKM. Trimming took 3 bases from V and 2 from J; bases not matched to a gene: 9. CDR3 DNA sequence: TGTGCCAGCAGTTTGCCATCAACAGGGGTCAACACTGAAGCTTTCTTT. This codes for CASSLPSTGVNTEAFF.

A few counts support this clonotype. V is TRBV28 and J is TRBJ2-7, with unresolved D. Trimming took off 5 bases at V and 2 bases at J, with 16 bases between the two ends. The CDR3 totals 15 residues. Per the germline V gene, CDR1 is MDHEN and CDR2 is SYDVKM. The DNA of the CDR3 is TGTGCCAGCAGTCCCCCCCCGGTCGGTGCCTACGAGCAGTACTTC. Translating gives CASSPPPVGAYEQYF.

This clonotype has at least ten counts. This chain connects TRBV20-1 to TRBJ2-5; the match to TRBD2 covers 9 bases. This CDR3 spans 14 amino acids. CDR1 and CDR2 from the germline V gene are DFQATT and SNEGSKA (reference sequence). V lost 3 bases, J lost 5 bases, and 7 bases stayed unmatched. CDR3 coding DNA: TGCAGTGCTAGTAGATCTAGCGGGATGGAGACCCAGTACTTC. Translated, it gives CSASRSSGMETQYF.

The CDR3 DNA sequence: TGTGCCAGCAGTCGGGACCGCCCAACTAATGAAAAACTGTTTTTT. This codes for CASSRDRPTNEKLFF. The rearrangement uses TRBV6-1 and TRBJ1-4, with D possibly TRBD1 on 5 matching bases. The germline CDR1 and CDR2 sequences are MNHNS and SASEGT. V was shortened by 5 bases and J by 0 bases, with 10 bases between the two germline ends. This CDR3 is 15 amino acids long.

The table lists this clonotype with a few counts. The rearrangement uses TRBV28 and TRBJ1-2, with D hard to call. The CDR3 is 13 residues long. In germline, CDR1 is MDHEN, CDR2 SYDVKM. Trimming stripped 3 bases from V and 2 bases from J, with 7 bases between. The CDR3 coding sequence is TGTGCCAGCAGTTTCTCCGGAAACTATGGCTACACCTTC. Residues: CASSFSGNYGYTF.

The genes are TRBV29-1 and TRBJ2-7, with a weak D call TRBD2 (7 bases). The V end lost 4 bases, the J end lost 5 bases, and 18 bases lay between the germline ends. Looked up from germline, CDR1 is SQVTM and CDR2 is ANQGSEA. CDR3 length equals 14 residues. The CDR3 protein is CSVGQGREGDEQYF. The DNA of the CDR3 is TGCAGCGTTGGGCAGGGCAGGGAGGGGGACGAGCAGTACTTC.

The J gene is TRBJ2-7, the V gene TRBV7-2, with 10 bases aligning to TRBD2. The CDR3 has 15 amino acids. J was trimmed by 0 bases and V by 6 bases; bases with no gene match: 5. CDR1 is SGHTA and CDR2 is FQGNSA in the germline V gene. The DNA of the CDR3 is TGTGCCAGCAGAATCCTAGCGGGAGCCTCCTACGAGCAGTACTTC. As protein: CASRILAGASYEQYF.

In this sample, this clonotype turned up many times. V is TRBV7-9 and J is TRBJ1-2; D might be TRBD1 (5 bases). V was clipped by 0 bases and J by 4 bases, with 9 bases between them. The CDR3 length is 14 residues. Per the germline V gene, CDR1 is SEHNR and CDR2 is FQNEAQ (reference sequence). The CDR3 loop reads CASSLAGGFYGYTF. CDR3 DNA sequence: TGTGCCAGCAGCTTAGCGGGGGGGTTCTATGGCTACACCTTC.

The table lists this clonotype with many counts. J is TRBJ2-3 and V is TRBV5-1; D ambiguous. The CDR3 sequence is 13 residues long. In germline, CDR1 is SGHRS, CDR2 YFSETQ. The V gene lost 1 base and the J gene lost 2 bases, with 5 bases spanning the gap. CDR3 residues: CASSLRTTDTQYF. DNA for the CDR3: TGCGCCAGCAGCTTGCGGACCACAGATACGCAGTATTTT.